This T cell receptor (beta chain) derives from a study of blood T cell repertoires in COVID-19. Study context: Researchers got acute and convalescent COVID-19 samples from the United States, Italy and Spain. The analysed material was cDNA or gDNA that came from T cells, B-cell-depleted T cells, or PBMCs.

How the authors handled the data: Reference gene primers were amplified, and this amplification served to estimate nucleated cell counts. The method was immunoSEQ multiplex PCR; TCRdb's version includes in-frame clones alone and lacks a portion of them. V and J calls and clone size are given by that table; D and trimming were obtained from the DNA. The sample holds tens of thousands of clones, approximately 90% seen once. J was trimmed by 4 bases and V by 5 bases; bases with no gene match: 5. CDR3 size: 14 residues. The germline V gene has CDR1 LGHNA and CDR2 YSLEER. The sequenced sample was peripheral blood. The sequence came from a human donor with active COVID-19. The donor label of this sample is uncertain. The genes are TRBV4-3 and TRBJ2-7, with TRBD1 identical over 10 bases. This CDR3 reads CASSSGQGVYEQYF. CDR3 in DNA: TGCGCCAGCAGCTCCGGACAGGGGGTTTACGAGCAGTACTTC.